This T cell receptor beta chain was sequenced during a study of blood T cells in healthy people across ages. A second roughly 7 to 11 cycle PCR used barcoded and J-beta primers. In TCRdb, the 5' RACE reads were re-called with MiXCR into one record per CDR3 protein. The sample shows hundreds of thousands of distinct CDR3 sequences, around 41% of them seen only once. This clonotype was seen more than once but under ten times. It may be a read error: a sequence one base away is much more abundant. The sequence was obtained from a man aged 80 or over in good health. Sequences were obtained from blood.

For the CDR3, the DNA is TGCAGTGCTAGTAGCGGGGCAGGCACAGATACGCAGTATTTT. Translating gives CSASSGAGTDTQYF. V usage is TRBV20-1 and J usage is TRBJ2-3; 8 nucleotides line up with TRBD2. Germline V gene lookup returns CDR1 DFQATT and CDR2 SNEGSKA (reference sequence). CDR3 size: 14 residues. J was trimmed by 1 base and V by 3 bases; bases with no gene match: 3.